This T cell receptor beta chain was identified during a study of T cell changes during pregnancy in multiple sclerosis. The repertoire was sequenced with immunoSEQ multiplex PCR; TCRdb's copy has only in-frame clones and lacks some. Of approximately 50,000 clones listed, 91% are singletons. This CDR3 has 13 amino acids. CDR1 is ENHRY, CDR2 SYGVKD, per germline. The ends were cut back, 9 bases at V and 0 bases at J, with 9 bases in the middle. Here the sequenced sample was CD8+ T cells from peripheral blood mononuclear cells, taken after pregnancy. The chain recombines TRBV10-3 with TRBJ2-1; D is possibly TRBD2 (5 bases). This clonotype was obtained from a female donor with multiple sclerosis, enrolled in a pregnancy study. The CDR3 DNA reads as TGTGCCATTGCAGAGGGCTCCTACAATGAGCAGTTCTTC. Protein product: CAIAEGSYNEQFF.